This is a list of T cell receptor beta chains from one sample in a study of cytomegalovirus exposure and HLA in healthy donors. The repertoire was sequenced with immunoSEQ multiplex PCR; TCRdb's copy has only in-frame clones and lacks some. The sample includes approximately 95,000 clones, about 80% of them seen just once. The specimen was PBMCs. All receptors come from a young man in good health and CMV-seropositive. Each CDR3 is given with its conserved first and last residue. A D gene is named only where the DNA matches it firmly. Not every row has a clone size; where given, it reads once, few, many or a size class.

clone size: NA; D gene: TRBD2; V gene: TRBV10-1; J gene: TRBJ2-1; CDR3 DNA: TGCGCCAGCAGGACTAGCGGGGGCAATGAGCAGTTCTTC; CDR3 protein: CASRTSGGNEQFF
clone size: NA; D gene: TRBD1; V gene: TRBV5-1; J gene: TRBJ1-4; CDR3 DNA: TGCGCCAGCAGCTTGAAAGGGACAGGGATCTTAGTAGGCGATGAAAAACTGTTTTTT; CDR3 protein: CASSLKGTGILVGDEKLFF
clone size: NA; D gene: TRBD1; V gene: TRBV19; J gene: TRBJ1-6; CDR3 DNA: TGTGCCAGTAGTCCCAGGACAGGGGGCGCTTCTTCACCCCTCCACTTT; CDR3 protein: CASSPRTGGASSPLHF
clone size: few; D gene: TRBD1; V gene: TRBV28; J gene: TRBJ1-2; CDR3 DNA: TGTGCCACCCTCCTCCGCCCCAGGGGGGGCTACACCTTC; CDR3 protein: CATLLRPRGGYTF
clone size: NA; D gene: NA; V gene: TRBV28; J gene: TRBJ1-2; CDR3 DNA: TGTGCCAGCAGTTTGGACAGAGAGTACGATGGCTACACCTTC; CDR3 protein: CASSLDREYDGYTF
clone size: NA; D gene: NA; V gene: TRBV6-5; J gene: TRBJ1-2; CDR3 DNA: TGTGCCAGCAGCCTTACAGGGTTCTATGGCTACACCTTC; CDR3 protein: CASSLTGFYGYTF
clone size: NA; D gene: NA; V gene: TRBV6-1; J gene: TRBJ1-1; CDR3 DNA: TGTGCCATAACTGGAAGGGGGATGAACACTGAAGCTTTCTTT; CDR3 protein: CAITGRGMNTEAFF
clone size: NA; D gene: TRBD1; V gene: TRBV5-1; J gene: TRBJ1-2; CDR3 DNA: TGCGCCAGCAGCGCCGGGACAGGGGATGGCTACACCTTC; CDR3 protein: CASSAGTGDGYTF
clone size: NA; D gene: TRBD1; V gene: TRBV27; J gene: TRBJ1-1; CDR3 DNA: TGTGCCAGCAGATACCGGGACAGAATCAACACTGAAGCTTTCTTT; CDR3 protein: CASRYRDRINTEAFF
clone size: NA; D gene: TRBD2; V gene: TRBV27; J gene: TRBJ2-1; CDR3 DNA: TGTGCCAGCAGCCGCCTAGCGGGGGGATCCCACAATGAGCAGTTCTTC; CDR3 protein: CASSRLAGGSHNEQFF
clone size: NA; D gene: NA; V gene: TRBV2; J gene: TRBJ2-3; CDR3 DNA: TGTGCCAGCAGCACAGGGAGCACAGATACGCAGTATTTT; CDR3 protein: CASSTGSTDTQYF
clone size: NA; D gene: TRBD1; V gene: TRBV7-9; J gene: TRBJ2-7; CDR3 DNA: TGTGCCAGCAGCTTTAACCGGGACAGGGACTACGAGCAGTACTTC; CDR3 protein: CASSFNRDRDYEQYF
clone size: NA; D gene: TRBD2; V gene: TRBV10-2; J gene: TRBJ2-7; CDR3 DNA: TGCGCCAGCAGTGATGGGACTAGGGTCTACGAGCAGTACTTC; CDR3 protein: CASSDGTRVYEQYF
clone size: few; D gene: NA; V gene: TRBV28; J gene: TRBJ1-6; CDR3 DNA: TGTGCCAGCCGGATCGGCGGGAATAATTCACCCCTCCACTTT; CDR3 protein: CASRIGGNNSPLHF
clone size: NA; D gene: TRBD2; V gene: TRBV7-8; J gene: TRBJ2-3; CDR3 DNA: TGTGCCAGCAGTTTTACCGGGGGGGCAGATACGCAGTATTTT; CDR3 protein: CASSFTGGADTQYF
clone size: NA; D gene: NA; V gene: TRBV5-1; J gene: TRBJ2-1; CDR3 DNA: TGCGCCAGCAGCCTGGAACCGGTGAGCTCCTACAATGAGCAGTTCTTC; CDR3 protein: CASSLEPVSSYNEQFF
clone size: NA; D gene: NA; V gene: TRBV4-1; J gene: TRBJ2-7; CDR3 DNA: TGCGCCAGCAGCCAAGCAGGGGTGCTATACGAGCAGTACTTC; CDR3 protein: CASSQAGVLYEQYF
clone size: few; D gene: TRBD1; V gene: TRBV6-5; J gene: TRBJ1-2; CDR3 DNA: TGTGCCAGCAGTTCGTTCGACAGGGTCAGTGGCTACACCTTC; CDR3 protein: CASSSFDRVSGYTF
clone size: NA; D gene: NA; V gene: TRBV5-1; J gene: TRBJ1-2; CDR3 DNA: TGCGCCAGCAGCTTGGACAGGTTCAGTATTGGCTACACCTTC; CDR3 protein: CASSLDRFSIGYTF
clone size: few; D gene: NA; V gene: TRBV14; J gene: TRBJ1-6; CDR3 DNA: TGTGCCAGCAGCCAAGATCGCGGGAATTCACCCCTCCACTTT; CDR3 protein: CASSQDRGNSPLHF
clone size: NA; D gene: NA; V gene: TRBV5-1; J gene: TRBJ1-1; CDR3 DNA: TGCGCCAGCAGCTCGGATGAAGCGGGACTCCTTACTTTGAACACTGAAGCTTTCTTT; CDR3 protein: CASSSDEAGLLTLNTEAFF
clone size: NA; D gene: TRBD1; V gene: TRBV19; J gene: TRBJ1-2; CDR3 DNA: TGTGCCAGTAGTATCAAGCCGGGACAGGGCTATGGCTACACCTTC; CDR3 protein: CASSIKPGQGYGYTF
clone size: NA; D gene: NA; V gene: TRBV15; J gene: TRBJ1-2; CDR3 DNA: TGTGCCACCAGCACCAGGGGCGGCTATGGCTACACCTTC; CDR3 protein: CATSTRGGYGYTF
clone size: NA; D gene: NA; V gene: TRBV5-4; J gene: TRBJ2-3; CDR3 DNA: TGTGCCAGCAGCTTGGCCGGTCCAGATACGCAGTATTTT; CDR3 protein: CASSLAGPDTQYF
clone size: NA; D gene: NA; V gene: TRBV5-1; J gene: TRBJ2-5; CDR3 DNA: TGCGCCAGCAGCTTTGGGGGATCAGGGGGGGAGACCCAGTACTTC; CDR3 protein: CASSFGGSGGETQYF
clone size: NA; D gene: NA; V gene: TRBV10-2; J gene: TRBJ2-5; CDR3 DNA: TGCGCCAGCACCAGCGGGGAGACCCAGTACTTC; CDR3 protein: CASTSGETQYF
clone size: NA; D gene: NA; V gene: TRBV14; J gene: TRBJ2-2; CDR3 DNA: TGTGCCAGCAGCCAGTTGCCAGACACCGGGGAGCTGTTTTTT; CDR3 protein: CASSQLPDTGELFF
clone size: NA; D gene: TRBD1; V gene: TRBV11-2; J gene: TRBJ2-7; CDR3 DNA: TGTGCCAGCAGCTTAGGGGACAGCGCCACCTACGAGCAGTACTTC; CDR3 protein: CASSLGDSATYEQYF
clone size: NA; D gene: NA; V gene: TRBV2; J gene: TRBJ2-7; CDR3 DNA: TGTGCCAGCAGTGTCGGGAACTACGAGCAGTACTTC; CDR3 protein: CASSVGNYEQYF
clone size: NA; D gene: TRBD1; V gene: TRBV19; J gene: TRBJ1-2; CDR3 DNA: TGTGCCAGTAGTATTATTGACAGGGGCCATGGCTACACCTTC; CDR3 protein: CASSIIDRGHGYTF
clone size: NA; D gene: TRBD1; V gene: TRBV30; J gene: TRBJ1-6; CDR3 DNA: TGTGCCTCGGGACAGGGAAATTCACCCCTCCACTTT; CDR3 protein: CASGQGNSPLHF
clone size: NA; D gene: NA; V gene: TRBV2; J gene: TRBJ1-4; CDR3 DNA: TGTGCCAGCAGTGTTCAGTATAATGAAAAACTGTTTTTT; CDR3 protein: CASSVQYNEKLFF
clone size: NA; D gene: TRBD2; V gene: TRBV6-5; J gene: TRBJ2-5; CDR3 DNA: TGTGCCAGCACACCGACTAGCGGGGTTCAAGAGACCCAGTACTTC; CDR3 protein: CASTPTSGVQETQYF
clone size: NA; D gene: NA; V gene: TRBV6-5; J gene: TRBJ2-7; CDR3 DNA: TGTGCCAGCAGTACCGACAGGACCGCTTCCTACGAGCAGTACTTC; CDR3 protein: CASSTDRTASYEQYF
clone size: NA; D gene: TRBD1; V gene: TRBV9; J gene: TRBJ2-3; CDR3 DNA: TGTGCCAGCTCAGGACAGGGAAGCACAGATACGCAGTATTTT; CDR3 protein: CASSGQGSTDTQYF
clone size: NA; D gene: NA; V gene: TRBV5-8; J gene: TRBJ1-1; CDR3 DNA: TGTGCCAGCAGCCGAGCGTGGAACACTGAAGCTTTCTTT; CDR3 protein: CASSRAWNTEAFF
clone size: NA; D gene: TRBD1; V gene: TRBV4-1; J gene: TRBJ2-7; CDR3 DNA: TGCGCCAGCAGCCAAGCCGGGACAGGGAGCTCCTACGAGCAGTACTTC; CDR3 protein: CASSQAGTGSSYEQYF
clone size: NA; D gene: NA; V gene: TRBV7-9; J gene: TRBJ1-1; CDR3 DNA: TGTGCCAGCAGCTCCCCCGGCAGGCGAAAAGCTTTCTTT; CDR3 protein: CASSSPGRRKAFF
clone size: NA; D gene: TRBD1; V gene: TRBV5-1; J gene: TRBJ1-2; CDR3 DNA: TGCGCCAGCAGCTTGGGGGACAGGGAACGTGGCTACACCTTC; CDR3 protein: CASSLGDRERGYTF
clone size: NA; D gene: TRBD1; V gene: TRBV6-1; J gene: TRBJ1-3; CDR3 DNA: TGTGCCAGCAGTGAAGTCTTCAGGGGGCGGTCTGGAAACACCATATATTTT; CDR3 protein: CASSEVFRGRSGNTIYF
clone size: NA; D gene: NA; V gene: TRBV21-1; J gene: TRBJ2-7; CDR3 DNA: TGTGCCAGCAGCAAAGGTCCCGGACAGAACTATTCTTCCTACGAGCAGTACTTC; CDR3 protein: CASSKGPGQNYSSYEQYF
clone size: NA; D gene: NA; V gene: TRBV19; J gene: TRBJ2-1; CDR3 DNA: TGTGCCACCTCCGAGATCGAGGAGGGACAGAACTACAATGAGCAGTTCTTC; CDR3 protein: CATSEIEEGQNYNEQFF
clone size: NA; D gene: NA; V gene: TRBV14; J gene: TRBJ2-7; CDR3 DNA: TGTGCCAGCAGCCAAGCGGCCTACGAGCAGTACTTC; CDR3 protein: CASSQAAYEQYF
clone size: NA; D gene: TRBD1; V gene: TRBV6-1; J gene: TRBJ1-1; CDR3 DNA: TGTGCCAGCAGTGCCAGACAGGGGCGTCCCACTGAAGCTTTCTTT; CDR3 protein: CASSARQGRPTEAFF
clone size: NA; D gene: TRBD1; V gene: TRBV6-6; J gene: TRBJ2-7; CDR3 DNA: TGTGCCAGCAGGGGCGGGACAGGGGGCCCCTACGAGCAGTACTTC; CDR3 protein: CASRGGTGGPYEQYF
clone size: NA; D gene: TRBD1; V gene: TRBV18; J gene: TRBJ2-5; CDR3 DNA: TGTGCCAGCTCACCACTCCTCACAGGGGGCCAAGAGACCCAGTACTTC; CDR3 protein: CASSPLLTGGQETQYF
clone size: NA; D gene: NA; V gene: TRBV7-8; J gene: TRBJ1-1; CDR3 DNA: TGTGCCAGCAGCTTAGCGTTAAGGGGCAACACTGAAGCTTTCTTT; CDR3 protein: CASSLALRGNTEAFF
clone size: once; D gene: TRBD1; V gene: TRBV19; J gene: TRBJ1-5; CDR3 DNA: TGTGCCAGTACACCCGGACAGGGAGATCAGCCCCAGCATTTT; CDR3 protein: CASTPGQGDQPQHF